This T cell receptor (beta chain) comes out of a study of prognosis after radiotherapy for stage I lung cancer. V was clipped by 6 bases and J by 5 bases, with 10 bases between them. Germline assignment: CDR1 KGHSH and CDR2 LQKENI. CDR3 length equals 12 residues. Researchers used two-round multiplex PCR to amplify TCR beta CDR3 starting from genomic DNA. Round-one PCR had primers specific to each TRBV and TRBJ gene. TCRdb reprocessed the multiplex PCR reads via MiXCR and lists one record per CDR3 protein. The sample has about 51,000 distinct CDR3 sequences, roughly 36% seen once. This clonotype showed up many times.

The source is a donor aged 50 or older with non-small cell lung cancer. This material consisted of PBMCs, taken before or after stereotactic body radiation therapy (not recorded which). This chain connects TRBV18 to TRBJ2-5; D may be TRBD1 or TRBD2 (5 bases each). Here the CDR3 reads CASSTAVETQYF. CDR3 in DNA: TGTGCCAGCTCGACAGCGGTGGAGACCCAGTACTTC.